One and the same sample provided the 29 T cell receptor beta chains below, sequenced in a study of T cell responses to AZD1222 COVID-19 vaccine. The method was immunoSEQ multiplex PCR; TCRdb's version includes in-frame clones alone and lacks a portion of them. The data show approximately 140,000 clones, with about 90% seen just once and less than 5.5% held by the top ten. Sequenced here: peripheral blood, sampled on day 0 of AZD1222 vaccination. These receptors all stem from an adult in good health.

The V gene is TRBV4-1, the J gene TRBJ1-1; D not certain. Germline V gene data show CDR1 as MGHRA and CDR2 as YSYEKL. CDR3 length: 15 residues. V was pared by 0 bases and J by 4 bases, with 12 bases between. Written as DNA, the CDR3 is TGCGCCAGCAGCCAAGATCGGCAGGAGGCCACTGAAGCTTTCTTT. The encoded protein is CASSQDRQEATEAFF.

This sequence joins TRBV4-3 and TRBJ1-2; D uncertain. The V gene's germline CDR1 is LGHNA and CDR2 YSLEER. V shed 6 bases and J shed 3 bases, with 5 bases lying between them. This CDR3 has 11 amino acids. CDR3 sequence (DNA): TGCGCCAGCAGGGGGTACTATGGCTACACCTTC. It is translated as CASRGYYGYTF.

J is TRBJ2-7 and V is TRBV7-2; TRBD2 matches 7 bases. The CDR3 has 14 residues. Germline CDR1 SGHTA, CDR2 FQGNSA. The trim removed 3 bases at V and 2 bases at J, leaving 4 bases unmatched. The CDR3 loop reads CASSLGGSTYEQYF. DNA for the CDR3: TGTGCCAGCAGCTTGGGGGGGAGCACCTACGAGCAGTACTTC.

The J gene is TRBJ2-1, the V gene TRBV11-3; TRBD1 might be the D (6 bases). The CDR3 is 14 residues long. The V end was cut by 4 bases, the J end by 0 bases, with 7 bases between. Germline V gives CDR1 SGHNT, CDR2 YENEEA. CDR3 bases: TGTGCCAGCAGCTCGGACAGCTCCTACAATGAGCAGTTCTTC. Translation gives CASSSDSSYNEQFF.

This rearrangement joins TRBV27 to TRBJ1-5, with D possibly being TRBD1 (5 bases). The CDR3 is 14 amino acids. The germline V and J ends were trimmed by 5 bases and 5 bases, with 13 bases remaining between them. The germline V gene has CDR1 MNHEY and CDR2 SMNVEV (reference sequence). The CDR3, as DNA: TGTGCCAGCAGTCGCAGGGCGTCCGATCAGCCCCAGCATTTT. Translating it yields CASSRRASDQPQHF.

Written as DNA, the CDR3 is TGTGCCAGTAGTCCATGGGACAGGGGGCAAGAGGGAGTGGTCCATGAGCAGTTCTTC. This encodes CASSPWDRGQEGVVHEQFF. This chain links TRBV19 with TRBJ2-1; TRBD1 matches at 12 bases. The CDR3 length is 19 residues. Germline V gene sequence: CDR1 LNHDA, CDR2 SQIVND (reference sequence). V trimming: 5 bases; J trimming: 8 bases; junction bases outside the gene matches: 19.

This clone was seen only a few times. The V and J genes are TRBV5-1 and TRBJ2-7; D is unresolved. There are 14 residues in the CDR3. The V and J ends lost 2 bases and 1 base respectively, with 10 bases between them. Per the germline V gene, CDR1 is SGHRS and CDR2 is YFSETQ. DNA of the CDR3: TGCGCCAGCAGCTTCATTAGTCCATCCTACGAGCAGTACTTC. It codes for CASSFISPSYEQYF.

This clone occurred once. The rearrangement uses TRBV3-1 (or the pseudogene TRBV3-2) and TRBJ1-1; the D gene is possibly TRBD1 (5 bases). In germline, CDR1 is LGHDT, CDR2 YNNKEL (reference sequence). The CDR3 has 13 residues. The V gene lost 4 bases and the J gene lost 3 bases, with 9 bases spanning the gap. For the CDR3, the DNA is TGTGCCAGCAGCCTTCAGGGACACACTGAAGCTTTCTTT. It yields the protein CASSLQGHTEAFF.

This chain joins TRBV5-4 and TRBJ2-5, with D perhaps TRBD1 (5 bases). The CDR3 length is 15 residues. Trimming left V 4 bases short and J 2 bases short, with 15 bases between. Germline-derived CDR1 and CDR2 are SGHNT and YYREEE (reference sequence). As DNA, the CDR3 is TGTGCCAGCAGCCTCCCGACAGAGATGCAAGAGACCCAGTACTTC. Translated: CASSLPTEMQETQYF.

The rearrangement joins TRBV19 to TRBJ2-7, with a possible D match to TRBD1 (6 bases). Germline V gene lookup returns CDR1 LNHDA and CDR2 SQIVND (reference sequence). The CDR3 extends over 13 amino acids. With 3 bases removed from V and 6 bases from J, the gap between germline ends came to 12 bases. CDR3 sequence (DNA): TGTGCCAGTAGTATCGGACAGTTGCGCGAGCAGTACTTC. Translation gives CASSIGQLREQYF.

The V call is TRBV29-1, the J call TRBJ2-1; D is ambiguous. The germline CDR1 and CDR2 sequences are SQVTM and ANQGSEA. V was trimmed by 6 bases and J by 4 bases, leaving 10 bases between them. The CDR3 runs 12 residues. The CDR3 sequence: CSVGNKYNEQFF. CDR3 coding DNA: TGCAGCGTCGGTAACAAGTACAATGAGCAGTTCTTC.

The rearrangement uses TRBV5-1 and TRBJ1-4; 8 positions match TRBD1. Germline V gives CDR1 SGHRS, CDR2 YFSETQ. The V and J ends lost 5 bases and 5 bases, in that order; junction bases with no gene match: 11. The CDR3 is 16 amino acids. CDR3 sequence reads: CASRRLRTGKNEKLFF. As DNA, the CDR3 is TGCGCCAGCAGACGCCTACGGACAGGGAAAAATGAAAAACTGTTTTTT.

The rearrangement joins TRBV15 to TRBJ2-5; D may be TRBD2 (6 bases). Looked up from germline, CDR1 is LNHNV and CDR2 is YYDKDF (reference sequence). The CDR3 has 14 amino acids. Trimming removed 5 bases at V and 5 bases at J, with 15 bases between. CDR3 in DNA: TGTGCCACCAGCTCCTTGCCAGGGAGGGAGACCCAGTACTTC. It codes for CATSSLPGRETQYF.

The chain carries TRBV3-1 (or the pseudogene TRBV3-2) and TRBJ1-2; 7 nucleotides align to TRBD1. J gave up 6 bases and V 1 base, and 5 bases lay outside the gene matches. Germline CDR1 LGHDT, CDR2 YNNKEL (reference sequence). CDR3 length equals 14 residues. CDR3 in DNA: TGTGCCAGCAGCCAAGGGGACAGAGCCAATGGCTACACCTTC. The encoded protein is CASSQGDRANGYTF.

The rearrangement uses TRBV14 and TRBJ1-2; TRBD1 is a possible D gene (5 bases). The CDR3 has 17 residues. Germline V gene data show CDR1 as SGHDN and CDR2 as FVKESK. The V end lost 3 bases, the J end lost 2 bases, and 19 bases lay between the germline ends. The CDR3 nucleotides are TGTGCCAGCAGCCAGTATGATTTGGGACGCACCAACTATGGCTACACCTTC. This gives the protein CASSQYDLGRTNYGYTF. The full variable domain, with the rest looked up from reference TRBV14 and TRBJ1-2, is EAGVTQFPSHSVIEKGQTVTLRCDPISGHDNLYWYRRVMGKEIKFLLHFVKESKQDESGMPNNRFLAERTGGTYSTLKVQPAELEDSGVYFCASSQYDLGRTNYGYTFGSGTRLTVV.

This chain uses TRBV2 with TRBJ1-1; D not resolved. CDR1 is SNHLY and CDR2 is FYNNEI in the germline V gene. The CDR3 spans 14 residues. V was trimmed by 4 bases and J by 1 base, leaving 10 bases between them. DNA for the CDR3: TGTGCCAGCAGTGGACAACCCTCGAACACTGAAGCTTTCTTT. Its translation: CASSGQPSNTEAFF.

The chain joins TRBV19 to TRBJ2-3, with a weak D call TRBD1 (5 bases). CDR1 and CDR2 from the germline V gene are LNHDA and SQIVND (reference sequence). Trimming shortened V by 5 bases and J by 6 bases, and 15 bases separated the two germline ends. The CDR3 has 14 residues. The CDR3 bases are TGTGCCAGTAGTTTCCTCGGTTCAGGGGATACGCAGTATTTT. Its protein product is CASSFLGSGDTQYF.

The chain recombines TRBV6-5 with TRBJ1-3; D unclear. The CDR3 totals 11 residues. Trimming removed 4 bases at V and 7 bases at J, with 5 bases between. Germline CDR1 reads MNHEY; CDR2 reads SVGAGI. CDR3 loop: CASSFRNTIYF. The DNA for the CDR3 is TGTGCCAGCAGTTTTAGGAACACCATATATTTT.

The chain carries TRBV28 and TRBJ2-2; 9 bases fit TRBD1. The CDR3 sequence is 18 residues long. Germline V gives CDR1 MDHEN, CDR2 SYDVKM. With V trimmed by 5 bases and J by 5 bases, 15 bases remained unmatched. CDR3 DNA sequence: TGTGCCAGCAGTACCACCCGGGACAGGGCTGGGTTGACCGGGGAGCTGTTTTTT. Translated: CASSTTRDRAGLTGELFF.

This clone has a single count. J is TRBJ1-6 and V is TRBV19, with D hard to call. The ends were cut back, 5 bases at V and 10 bases at J, with 12 bases in the middle. The CDR3 loop spans 13 amino acids. The V gene's germline CDR1 is LNHDA and CDR2 SQIVND (reference sequence). DNA of the CDR3: TGTGCCAGTAGTTCGGGCCCGACATCACCCCTCCACTTT. Translating it yields CASSSGPTSPLHF.

The rearrangement uses TRBV29-1 and TRBJ1-3; unclear D gene. V was shortened by 5 bases and J by 2 bases, with 10 bases between the two germline ends. This CDR3 comprises 13 residues. Per the germline V gene, CDR1 is SQVTM and CDR2 is ANQGSEA. The CDR3 DNA follows: TGCAGCGTTTCGCTATCGACTGGAAACACCATATATTTT. Its translation is CSVSLSTGNTIYF.

This chain links TRBV9 with TRBJ2-5; TRBD2 aligns across 10 bases. CDR1 and CDR2 from the germline V gene are SGDLS and YYNGEE. The CDR3 has 14 residues. The trim removed 4 bases at V and 5 bases at J, leaving 5 bases unmatched. The CDR3 loop reads CASSLAGAGETQYF. CDR3 nucleotide sequence: TGTGCCAGCAGCCTAGCGGGAGCTGGTGAGACCCAGTACTTC.

The V gene is TRBV19, the J gene TRBJ2-3; 7 nucleotides align to TRBD1. CDR1 and CDR2 (germline): LNHDA, SQIVND (reference sequence). The CDR3 loop spans 14 amino acids. The J segment lost 4 bases and the V segment lost 4 bases, leaving 5 bases of the junction unmatched. The CDR3: CASSKGQGADTQYF. CDR3 nucleotides: TGTGCCAGTAGTAAGGGCCAGGGGGCAGATACGCAGTATTTT.

The rearrangement links TRBV11-2 to TRBJ2-7; D gene ambiguous. The V end lost 2 bases, the J end lost 0 bases, and 11 bases lay between the germline ends. CDR1 SGHAT and CDR2 FQNNGV come from the germline V gene. The CDR3 runs to 15 residues. CDR3 protein: CASSLFGGGSYEQYF. The CDR3 nucleotides are TGTGCCAGCAGCTTATTTGGCGGTGGCTCCTACGAGCAGTACTTC.

This chain links TRBV7-2 with TRBJ1-6, with D possibly being TRBD1 (5 bases). With 9 bases removed from V and 0 bases from J, the gap between germline ends came to 18 bases. This CDR3 has 17 amino acids. Germline CDR1 SGHTA, CDR2 FQGNSA. The CDR3 bases are TGTGCCAGTCGGGGCCAGGTGGCGGGCTCCTATAATTCACCCCTCCACTTT. Its translation: CASRGQVAGSYNSPLHF.

This clone was detected only a few times. This sequence joins TRBV10-3 and TRBJ1-5; 8 bases match TRBD1. The CDR3 runs to 15 residues. The V gene's germline CDR1 is ENHRY and CDR2 SYGVKD. Trimming cost V 2 bases and J 7 bases; bases outside gene matches: 7. The chain's CDR3 is CAISEGDRGIQPQHF. CDR3 nucleotides: TGTGCCATCAGTGAGGGAGACAGGGGAATCCAGCCCCAGCATTTT.

The chain recombines TRBV2 with TRBJ1-5; D not certain. The CDR3 totals 12 residues. V lost 7 bases to trimming and J lost 2 bases, with 6 bases between them. Germline CDR1 is SNHLY and CDR2 is FYNNEI. DNA for the CDR3: TGTGCCAGCAATTGGGGCAATCAGCCCCAGCATTTT. Amino acids: CASNWGNQPQHF.

The chain employs TRBV6-6 and TRBJ1-5, with 8 bases aligning to TRBD1. The junction had 4 bases not matched to a gene; V was cut back by 6 bases and J by 6 bases. The V gene's germline CDR1 is MNHNY and CDR2 SVGAGI (reference sequence). The CDR3 sequence is 13 residues long. In DNA, the CDR3 is TGTGCCAGCAGATTCACAGGGGGTCAGCCCCAGCATTTT. It translates to CASRFTGGQPQHF.

The chain links TRBV10-3 to TRBJ1-1, with D tentatively TRBD1 (5 bases). The germline V gene has CDR1 ENHRY and CDR2 SYGVKD. The CDR3 contains 13 residues. V lost 7 bases and J 3 bases, leaving 12 bases between the germline ends. CDR3 sequence (DNA): TGTGCCATCACGGCAGGGTGGGACACTGAAGCTTTCTTT. The encoded protein is CAITAGWDTEAFF.